This TCR beta chain was obtained from a study of blood T cell repertoires in COVID-19. Background on the study: COVID-19 samples from acute and convalescent phases originated in the United States, Italy and Spain. T cells, B-cell-depleted T cells, or PBMCs provided the cDNA or gDNA that served as material.

In the original workflow: From reference gene primer amplification, estimates of nucleated cell counts were derived. Repertoires were generated with immunoSEQ multiplex PCR, while TCRdb's copy carries only in-frame clones and drops some. V and J calls and clone size follow that table, whereas D and trimming were derived from the DNA. The sample lists 55,000 to 65,000 clones; 65% to 85% were seen once. Per the germline V gene, CDR1 is DFQATT and CDR2 is SNEGSKA (reference sequence). This CDR3 is 14 amino acids long. V was trimmed by 3 bases and J by 2 bases, leaving 10 bases between them. The rearrangement joins TRBV20-1 to TRBJ2-2; weak D call: TRBD1 (5 bases). This clonotype originated in a man aged 60 to 69 with acute or convalescent COVID-19. Sample: peripheral blood. The CDR3 nucleotides read TGCAGTGCTAGTATAGGGGTTAACACCGGGGAGCTGTTTTTT. It codes for CSASIGVNTGELFF.